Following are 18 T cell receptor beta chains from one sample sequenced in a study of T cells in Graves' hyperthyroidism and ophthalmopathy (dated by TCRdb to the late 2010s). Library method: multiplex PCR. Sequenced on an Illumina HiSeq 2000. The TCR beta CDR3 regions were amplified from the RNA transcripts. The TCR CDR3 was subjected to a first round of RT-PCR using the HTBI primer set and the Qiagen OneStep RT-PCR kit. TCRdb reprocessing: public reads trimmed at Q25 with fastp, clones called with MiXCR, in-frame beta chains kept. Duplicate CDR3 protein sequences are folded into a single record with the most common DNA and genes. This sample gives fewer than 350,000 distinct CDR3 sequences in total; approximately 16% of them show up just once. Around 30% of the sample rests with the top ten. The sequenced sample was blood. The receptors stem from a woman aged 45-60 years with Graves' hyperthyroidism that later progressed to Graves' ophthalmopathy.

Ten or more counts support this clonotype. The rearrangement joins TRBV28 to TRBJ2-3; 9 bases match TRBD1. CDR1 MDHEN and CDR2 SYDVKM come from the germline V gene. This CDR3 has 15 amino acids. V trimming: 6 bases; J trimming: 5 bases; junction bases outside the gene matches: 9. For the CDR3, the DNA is TGTGCCAGCAGAACCCCGGGACAGGGTGAAGATACGCAGTATTTT. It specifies CASRTPGQGEDTQYF.

The CDR3 coding sequence is TGCGCCAGCAGCCAAGCTAGCGGGGGCTCCTACGAGCAGTACTTC. Translating gives CASSQASGGSYEQYF. This rearrangement joins TRBV4-1 to TRBJ2-7, with TRBD2 matching 10 bases. Trimming at V came to 1 base and at J to 0 bases, leaving 0 bases not matched to a gene. The CDR3 length is 15 residues. Germline V lookup: CDR1 MGHRA, CDR2 YSYEKL.

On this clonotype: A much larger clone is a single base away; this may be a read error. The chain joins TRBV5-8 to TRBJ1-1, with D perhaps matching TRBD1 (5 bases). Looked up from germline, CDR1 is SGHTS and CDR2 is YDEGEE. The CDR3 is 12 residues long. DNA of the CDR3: TGTGCCGGCAGCTTCCTACAGGTACGAGCTTTCTTT. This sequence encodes CAGSFLQVRAFF.

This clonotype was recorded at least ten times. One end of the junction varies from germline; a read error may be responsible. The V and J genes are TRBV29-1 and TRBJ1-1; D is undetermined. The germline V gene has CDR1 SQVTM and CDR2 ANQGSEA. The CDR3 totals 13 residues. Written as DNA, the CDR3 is TGCAGCGTGGAAGAAAACATGAACACTGAAGCTTTCTTT. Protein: CSVEENMNTEAFF.

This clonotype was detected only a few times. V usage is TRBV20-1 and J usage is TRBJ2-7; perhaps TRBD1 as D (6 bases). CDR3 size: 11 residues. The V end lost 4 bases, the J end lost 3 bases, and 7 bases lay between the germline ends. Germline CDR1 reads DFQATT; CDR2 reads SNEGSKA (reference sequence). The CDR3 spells CSANRVYEQYF. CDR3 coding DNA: TGCAGTGCTAACAGGGTCTACGAGCAGTACTTC.

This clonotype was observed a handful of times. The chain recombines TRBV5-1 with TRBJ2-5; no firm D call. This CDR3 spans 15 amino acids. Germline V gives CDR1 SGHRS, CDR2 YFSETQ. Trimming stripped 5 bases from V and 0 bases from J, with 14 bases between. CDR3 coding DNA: TGCGCCAGCAGACCATGGGCGCTCTACCAAGAGACCCAGTACTTC. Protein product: CASRPWALYQETQYF.

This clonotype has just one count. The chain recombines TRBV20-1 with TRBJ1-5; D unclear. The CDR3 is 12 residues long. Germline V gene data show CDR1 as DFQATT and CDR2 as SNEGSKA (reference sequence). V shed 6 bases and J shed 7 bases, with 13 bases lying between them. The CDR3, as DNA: TGCAGTGCCAGACGGGGTAAGCAGCCCCAGCATTTT. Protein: CSARRGKQPQHF.

CDR3 bases: TGCGCCAGTGCTACCGGGACCGGGGGTTCACCCCTCCACTTT. Its protein product is CASATGTGGSPLHF. This chain uses TRBV5-1 with TRBJ1-6; D is perhaps TRBD1 (5 bases). Trimming cost V 8 bases and J 9 bases, with 18 bases left between them. The CDR3 length is 14 residues. CDR1 is SGHRS, CDR2 YFSETQ, per germline.

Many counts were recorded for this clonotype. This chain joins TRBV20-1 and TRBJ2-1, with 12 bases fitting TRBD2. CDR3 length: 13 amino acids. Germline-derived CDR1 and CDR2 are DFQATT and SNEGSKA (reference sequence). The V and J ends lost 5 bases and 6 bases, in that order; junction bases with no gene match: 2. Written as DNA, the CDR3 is TGCAGTGCTCTGACTAGCGGGAGCAATGAGCAGTTCTTC. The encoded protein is CSALTSGSNEQFF.

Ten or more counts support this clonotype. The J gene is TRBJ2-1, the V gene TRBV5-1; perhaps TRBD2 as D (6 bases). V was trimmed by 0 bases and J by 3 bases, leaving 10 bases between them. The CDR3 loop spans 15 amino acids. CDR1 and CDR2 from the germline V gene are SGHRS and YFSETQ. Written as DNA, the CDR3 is TGCGCCAGCAGCTTGGTTCCGGGGGACTACAATGAGCAGTTCTTC. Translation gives CASSLVPGDYNEQFF.

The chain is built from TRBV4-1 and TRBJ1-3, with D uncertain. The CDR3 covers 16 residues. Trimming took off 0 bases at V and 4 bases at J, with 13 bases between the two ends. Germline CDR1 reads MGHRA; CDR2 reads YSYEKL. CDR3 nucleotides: TGCGCCAGCAGCCAAGAAAAGAAGGGTGCAGGAAACACCATATATTTT. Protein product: CASSQEKKGAGNTIYF.

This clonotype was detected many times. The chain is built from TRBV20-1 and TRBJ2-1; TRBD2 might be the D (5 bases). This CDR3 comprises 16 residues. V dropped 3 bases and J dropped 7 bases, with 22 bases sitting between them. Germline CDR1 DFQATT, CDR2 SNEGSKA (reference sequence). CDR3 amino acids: CSASRPGDYTLNEQFF. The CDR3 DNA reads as TGCAGTGCTAGCCGCCCCGGAGACTATACCCTAAATGAGCAGTTCTTC.

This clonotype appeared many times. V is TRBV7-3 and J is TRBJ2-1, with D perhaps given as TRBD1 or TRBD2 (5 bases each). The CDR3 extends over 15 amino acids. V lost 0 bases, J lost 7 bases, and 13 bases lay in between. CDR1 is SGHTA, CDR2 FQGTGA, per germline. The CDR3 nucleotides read TGTGCCAGCAGCTTAACCCGGGGCCTCCATAATGAGCAGTTCTTC. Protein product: CASSLTRGLHNEQFF. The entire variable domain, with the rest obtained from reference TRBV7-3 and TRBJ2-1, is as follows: GAGVSQTPSNKVTEKGKYVELRCDPISGHTALYWYRQSLGQGPEFLIYFQGTGAADDSGLPNDRFFAVRPEGSVSTLKIQRTERGDSAVYLCASSLTRGLHNEQFFGPGTRLTVL.

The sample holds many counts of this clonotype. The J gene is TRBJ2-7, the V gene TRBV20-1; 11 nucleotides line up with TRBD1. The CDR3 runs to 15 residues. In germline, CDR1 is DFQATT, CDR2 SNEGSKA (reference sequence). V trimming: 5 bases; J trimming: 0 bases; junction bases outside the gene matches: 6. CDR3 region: CSASGQGASSYEQYF. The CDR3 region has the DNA TGCAGTGCTTCTGGACAGGGGGCGTCCTCCTACGAGCAGTACTTC.

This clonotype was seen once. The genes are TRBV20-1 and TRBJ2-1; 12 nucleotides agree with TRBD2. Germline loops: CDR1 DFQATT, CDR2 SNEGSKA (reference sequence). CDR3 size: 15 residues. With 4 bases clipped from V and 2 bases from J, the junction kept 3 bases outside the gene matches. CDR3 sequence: CSAIRTSGAYNEQFF. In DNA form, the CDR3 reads TGCAGTGCTATCCGGACTAGCGGGGCCTACAATGAGCAGTTCTTC.

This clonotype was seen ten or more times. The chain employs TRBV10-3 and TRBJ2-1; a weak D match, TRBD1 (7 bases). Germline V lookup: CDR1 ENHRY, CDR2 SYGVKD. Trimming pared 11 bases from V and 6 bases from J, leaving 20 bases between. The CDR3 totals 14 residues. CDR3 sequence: CASRQGGEANEQFF. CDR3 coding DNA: TGTGCCTCCAGACAGGGAGGTGAGGCCAATGAGCAGTTCTTC.

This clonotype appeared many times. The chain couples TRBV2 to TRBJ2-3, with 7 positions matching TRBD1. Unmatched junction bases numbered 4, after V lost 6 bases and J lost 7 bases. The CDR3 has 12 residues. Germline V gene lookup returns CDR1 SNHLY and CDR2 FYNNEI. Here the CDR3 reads CASRTGLNTQYF. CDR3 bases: TGTGCCAGCAGGACAGGGTTAAATACGCAGTATTTT. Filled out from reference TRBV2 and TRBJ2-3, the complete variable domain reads EPEVTQTPSHQVTQMGQEVILRCVPISNHLYFYWYRQILGQKVEFLVSFYNNEISEKSEIFDDQFSVERPDGSNFTLKIRSTKLEDSAMYFCASRTGLNTQYFGPGTRLTVL.

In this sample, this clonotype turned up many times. CDR3 residues: CASSLGRGPNQPQHF. Written as DNA, the CDR3 is TGTGCCAGCAGTTTGGGAAGGGGGCCCAATCAGCCCCAGCATTTT. The chain is built from TRBV27 and TRBJ1-5; TRBD1 matches 7 bases. Germline CDR1 reads MNHEY; CDR2 reads SMNVEV (reference sequence). V shed 3 bases, J shed 3 bases, and the junction held 5 bases outside the gene matches. The CDR3 is made up of 15 amino acids.